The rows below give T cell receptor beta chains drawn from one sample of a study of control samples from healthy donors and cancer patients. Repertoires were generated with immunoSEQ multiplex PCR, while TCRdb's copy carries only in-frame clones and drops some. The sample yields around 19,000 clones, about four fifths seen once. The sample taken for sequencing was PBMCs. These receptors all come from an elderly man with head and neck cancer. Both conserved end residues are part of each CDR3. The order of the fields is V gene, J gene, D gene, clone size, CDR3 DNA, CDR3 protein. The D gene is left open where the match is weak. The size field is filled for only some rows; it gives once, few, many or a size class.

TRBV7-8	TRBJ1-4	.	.	TGTGCCAGCAGCAGGACAGAGGCAACTAATGAAAAACTGTTTTTT	CASSRTEATNEKLFF
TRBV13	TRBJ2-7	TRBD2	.	TGTGCCAGCAGCTTAGGTGGTAGCGGGGACCCCCCGTACTTC	CASSLGGSGDPPYF
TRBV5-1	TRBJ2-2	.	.	TGCGCCAGCAGCTACCTGGTGGGAACCGGGGAGCTGTTTTTT	CASSYLVGTGELFF
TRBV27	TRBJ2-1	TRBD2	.	TGTGCCAGCAGCTTAGCGGGAGGCACCTACAATGAGCAGTTCTTC	CASSLAGGTYNEQFF
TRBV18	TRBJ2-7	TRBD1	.	TGTGCCAGCTCACCAGACAGGGCCATTCACGAGCAGTACTTC	CASSPDRAIHEQYF
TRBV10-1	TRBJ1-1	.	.	TGCGCCAGCATGAGGGACTTTGCCACTGAAGCTTTCTTT	CASMRDFATEAFF
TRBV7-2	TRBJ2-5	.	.	TGTGCCAGCAGCTTAGGGGCTCGGCTAGCACGAGAGACCCAGTACTTC	CASSLGARLARETQYF
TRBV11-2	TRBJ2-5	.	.	TGTGCCAGCAGCTTAGATAAGGTTGTGGAGACCCAGTACTTC	CASSLDKVVETQYF
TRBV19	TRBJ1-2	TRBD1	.	TGTGCCAGTAGTAGGGGGACAGGGGGAGACTATGGCTACACCTTC	CASSRGTGGDYGYTF
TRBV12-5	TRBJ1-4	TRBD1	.	TGTGCTAGTGGTTTGGTATTGGGACAGGACGCAACTAATGAAAAACTGTTTTTT	CASGLVLGQDATNEKLFF
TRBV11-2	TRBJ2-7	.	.	TGTGCCAGCAGCTTGACAGTATCCTACGAGCAGTACTTC	CASSLTVSYEQYF
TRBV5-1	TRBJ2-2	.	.	TGCGCCAGCAGCTATGACACTAACACCGGGGAGCTGTTTTTT	CASSYDTNTGELFF
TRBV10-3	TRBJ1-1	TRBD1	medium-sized	TGTGCCATCGCTGAAGGGGGCGAGAACACTGAAGCTTTCTTT	CAIAEGGENTEAFF
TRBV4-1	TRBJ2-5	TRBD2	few	TGCGCCAGCAGCCAAGATGGCCCCCATGGGTTTAGCGGGGGCCTGGAGGGTGAGACCCAGTACTTC	CASSQDGPHGFSGGLEGETQYF
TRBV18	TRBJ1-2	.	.	TGTGCCAGCTCACCCGGGCCTGGAGGGGTTTATGGCTACACCTTC	CASSPGPGGVYGYTF
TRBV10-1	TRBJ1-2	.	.	TGCGCCAGCAGTCAGGGTCTTAACTATGGCTACACCTTC	CASSQGLNYGYTF
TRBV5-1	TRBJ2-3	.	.	TGCGCCAGCCATCCAGACGCAGATACGCAGTATTTT	CASHPDADTQYF
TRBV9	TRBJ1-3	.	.	TGTGCCAGCAGCGTTCTCGGGGGGCGAGGAAACACCATATATTTT	CASSVLGGRGNTIYF
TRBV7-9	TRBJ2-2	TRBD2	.	TGTGCCAGCAGCTTAGCGGGAGGGGACACCGGGGAGCTGTTTTTT	CASSLAGGDTGELFF
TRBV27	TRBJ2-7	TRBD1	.	TGTGCCAGCAGTTTTGGGACAGGGGCCTACGAGCAGTACTTC	CASSFGTGAYEQYF
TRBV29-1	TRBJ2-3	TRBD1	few	TGCAGCGTCGTCGGGACAGGAGGCCAAAGTCGCACAGATACGCAGTATTTT	CSVVGTGGQSRTDTQYF
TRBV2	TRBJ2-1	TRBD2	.	TGTGCCAGCAGTGATGGGCTAGCGGGAACCAGGACCTACAATGAGCAGTTCTTC	CASSDGLAGTRTYNEQFF
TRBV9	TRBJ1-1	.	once	TGTGCCAGCAGCCCCGAGGGGGGGATGTTCATGAACACTGAAGCTTTCTTT	CASSPEGGMFMNTEAFF
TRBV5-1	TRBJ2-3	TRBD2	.	TGCGCCAGCAGCTTGGAAGCGGGGTGGGGAGATACGCAGTATTTT	CASSLEAGWGDTQYF
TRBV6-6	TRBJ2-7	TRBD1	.	TGTGCCAGCAGTGACGGGACAGGCAAGGGGAAGCAGTACTTC	CASSDGTGKGKQYF
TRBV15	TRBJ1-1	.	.	TGTGCCACCAGCAGAGCGGTGGGGGTTGAAGCTTTCTTT	CATSRAVGVEAFF
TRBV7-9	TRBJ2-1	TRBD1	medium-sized	TGTGCCAGCAGCCCCCGGGACAGGGACCCAAGCTCCTACAATGAGCAGTTCTTC	CASSPRDRDPSSYNEQFF
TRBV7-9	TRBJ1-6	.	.	TGTGCCAGCAGCTTAGGGGGGGATTTCAATTCACCCCTCCACTTT	CASSLGGDFNSPLHF
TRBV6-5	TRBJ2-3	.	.	TGTGCCAGCAGCTCCCCTCGGGTGCCAGATACGCAGTATTTT	CASSSPRVPDTQYF
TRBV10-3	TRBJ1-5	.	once	TGTGCCATCAGTGGGGACCTACCTAGCAATCAGCCCCAGCATTTT	CAISGDLPSNQPQHF
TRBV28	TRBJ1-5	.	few	TGTGCCAGCAGTTCAGTGAATCAGCCCCAGCATTTT	CASSSVNQPQHF
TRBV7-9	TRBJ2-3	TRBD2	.	TGTGCCAGCAGCCCGCGGACTAGCGGGAACACAGATACGCAGTATTTT	CASSPRTSGNTDTQYF
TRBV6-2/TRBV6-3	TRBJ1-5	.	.	TGTGCCAGCAGTTACCTGGGACGGGAAATCAATCAGCCCCAGCATTTT	CASSYLGREINQPQHF
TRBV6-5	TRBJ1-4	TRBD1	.	TGTGCCAGCAGTTACTCGACAGGGATGGATGAAAAACTGTTTTTT	CASSYSTGMDEKLFF
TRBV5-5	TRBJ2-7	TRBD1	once	TGTGCCAGCAGCTTGGCCGGGACAGGGTACGAGCAGTACTTC	CASSLAGTGYEQYF
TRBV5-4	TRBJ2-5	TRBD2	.	TGTGCCAGCAGCTTGGATCGGGAGGAAGAGACCCAGTACTTC	CASSLDREEETQYF
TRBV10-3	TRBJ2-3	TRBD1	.	TGTGCCATCAGGCAAGGGACAGCTAGCACAGATACGCAGTATTTT	CAIRQGTASTDTQYF
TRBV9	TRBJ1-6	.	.	TGTGCCAGCCGTTCACCCCTCCACTTT	CASRSPLHF
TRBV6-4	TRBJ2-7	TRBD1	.	TGTGCCAGCAGTCGGACAGGGGGCAACTACGAGCAGTACTTC	CASSRTGGNYEQYF
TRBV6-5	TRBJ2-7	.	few	TGTGCCAGCAGTTACCAGGGTTGGGCCTACGAGCAGTACTTC	CASSYQGWAYEQYF
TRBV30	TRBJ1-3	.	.	TGTGCCTGGAGCGTTACCCCGCTCGGGGAATATGGAAACACCATATATTTT	CAWSVTPLGEYGNTIYF
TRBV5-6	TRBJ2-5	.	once	TGTGCCAGCAGCTTGGTTATGGGGGCCCAAGAGACCCAGTACTTC	CASSLVMGAQETQYF
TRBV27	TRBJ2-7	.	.	TGTGCCAGCAGTTTACTGGTTTCCTACGAGCAGTACTTC	CASSLLVSYEQYF